This T cell receptor (beta chain) was found in a study of cytomegalovirus exposure and HLA in healthy donors. Study-wide results and limits: In a later analysis, first-cohort TCR clusters were found to tend to co-occur in the 120 validation repertoires. CMV antigen specificity was confirmed in vitro for three CMV-associated chains.

The donors were part of the validation cohort of more than 90 subjects. That cohort was separate from the first cohort, which comprised several hundred subjects. Clones were read by immunoSEQ multiplex PCR, and TCRdb kept only the in-frame ones, dropping some. This table has some 250,000 clones, 90% appearing once. CDR1 is SGDLS, CDR2 YYNGEE, per germline. V was pared by 2 bases and J by 1 base, with 8 bases of the junction left unmatched. The CDR3 has 16 residues. Concerning this clone: Its cognate antigen is unknown.

The sequence was collected from a woman under 30 in good health and CMV-seronegative. V and J are TRBV9 and TRBJ2-7; TRBD1 agrees at 8 bases. The sequencing sample was made of PBMCs. This CDR3 is CASSVDQGALSYEQYF. CDR3 bases: TGTGCCAGCAGCGTCGATCAGGGGGCGCTTTCCTACGAGCAGTACTTC.